The TCR beta chain described here comes from a study of neurological immune-mediated disorders. Study-wide results and limits: When the repertoires were grouped phylogenetically, those of 18 of the 34 multiple sclerosis patients came together in a single cluster of related CDR3 sequences, which points to a possible repertoire-level signature. None of the CDR3 amino acid sequences of expanded clones were shared across subjects, and this suggested private repertoires in all groups.

cDNA synthesis was performed by 5'RACE with 10-nucleotide random UMIs. A single run covered 15-18 subjects with over 190 million TCR-beta sequences. One entry per CDR3 protein, called by TCRdb with MiXCR from the 5' RACE reads. The sample records 60,000 to 80,000 distinct CDR3 sequences, 4% to 6% being singletons. Germline loops: CDR1 MDHEN, CDR2 SYDVKM. The CDR3 length is 12 residues. There are many counts of this clonotype. Its specificity is unknown. The junction departs from the called germline gene at one end, perhaps through a read error. Sequences were obtained from PBMCs. This clonotype was sampled from a woman between 50 and 59 years old with multiple sclerosis. The V and J genes are TRBV28 and TRBJ1-5; D is perhaps TRBD1 (6 bases). CDR3 nucleotide sequence: TGTGCCAGCAGCGCAGGGGACCAGCCCCAGAATTTT. Translated: CASSAGDQPQNF.